The next 9 T cell receptor beta chains were all read from a single sample in a study of cytomegalovirus exposure and HLA in healthy donors. PCR amplification relied on 60 Vbeta primers (plus 13 Jbeta primers). Clones were sequenced by immunoSEQ multiplex PCR, and TCRdb holds only the in-frame ones, with some missing. The sample has about 110,000 clones; about three quarters are singletons. Sequenced: PBMCs. The origin of the receptors is a woman aged 45-65 years in good health and CMV-seropositive.

This chain uses TRBV5-1 with TRBJ1-1; TRBD1 might be the D (5 bases). CDR3 length: 15 amino acids. The germline gives CDR1 SGHRS, CDR2 YFSETQ. Trimming took 1 base from V and 2 from J, leaving 12 bases between them. DNA of the CDR3: TGCGCCAGCAGCTTGTTGTCCAGGGCAAACACTGAAGCTTTCTTT. This codes for CASSLLSRANTEAFF.

This chain uses TRBV27 with TRBJ1-2; D not certain. Trimming removed 5 bases at V and 4 bases at J, with 17 bases between. CDR1 is MNHEY, CDR2 SMNVEV, per germline (reference sequence). The CDR3 spans 15 residues. The CDR3 DNA follows: TGTGCCAGCAGTGGAATAGGCGGCGTAGGCTATGGCTACACCTTC. Encoded protein: CASSGIGGVGYGYTF.

V and J are TRBV6-6 and TRBJ2-1; 7 positions match TRBD2. This CDR3 is built from 14 residues. Unmatched junction bases numbered 8, after V lost 7 bases and J lost 5 bases. Germline V lookup: CDR1 MNHNY, CDR2 SVGAGI (reference sequence). CDR3 DNA sequence: TGTGCCAGCACCCACCTGGGGGGGAACAATGAGCAGTTCTTC. As protein: CASTHLGGNNEQFF.

There are a few counts of this clone. This chain connects TRBV9 to TRBJ2-2; 7 bases fit TRBD2. Germline CDR1 is SGDLS and CDR2 is YYNGEE. The CDR3 is 16 residues long. Germline trimming cut 0 bases from V and 7 bases from J; bases unmatched to any gene: 9. In DNA form, the CDR3 reads TGTGCCAGCAGCGTAGAGACCGGGACTACCTACGGGGAGCTGTTTTTT. Protein: CASSVETGTTYGELFF.

The CDR3 nucleotides are TGTGCCAGCAGCCTCGGGACAGGGGCATACAATGAGCAGTTCTTC. Its protein product is CASSLGTGAYNEQFF. J is TRBJ2-1 and V is TRBV6-5; TRBD1 agrees at 10 bases. From germline, CDR1 is MNHEY and CDR2 SVGAGI. J gave up 4 bases and V 6 bases, and 6 bases lay outside the gene matches. The CDR3 loop spans 15 amino acids.

The chain uses TRBV2 and TRBJ1-3; the D is unclear. Trimming took 6 bases from V and 3 from J, leaving 15 bases between them. This CDR3 has 15 amino acids. Per germline, CDR1 SNHLY and CDR2 FYNNEI. The CDR3 region is CASRTVLADGNTIYF. For the CDR3, the DNA is TGTGCCAGCAGGACTGTGCTGGCGGATGGAAACACCATATATTTT.

V usage is TRBV19 and J usage is TRBJ1-2; D is uncertain. The CDR3 contains 14 residues. CDR1 and CDR2 (germline): LNHDA, SQIVND (reference sequence). V was clipped by 6 bases and J by 9 bases, with 20 bases between them. CDR3 sequence: CASSPSGVVIRYTF. The CDR3 nucleotides are TGTGCCAGTAGCCCCAGCGGGGTGGTGATCCGCTACACCTTC.

This rearrangement joins TRBV30 to TRBJ2-1; the match to TRBD1 covers 11 bases. Germline V lookup: CDR1 GTSNPN, CDR2 SVGIG (reference sequence). Unmatched junction bases numbered 8, after V lost 5 bases and J lost 5 bases. The CDR3 is 15 amino acids. This CDR3 is CAWEDGQGADNEQFF. The CDR3, as DNA: TGTGCCTGGGAGGACGGACAGGGGGCGGACAATGAGCAGTTCTTC.

The genes are TRBV9 and TRBJ1-3; TRBD1 matches 7 bases. CDR1 is SGDLS, CDR2 YYNGEE, per germline. The length of the CDR3 is 16 residues. J gave up 1 base and V 3 bases, and 7 bases lay outside the gene matches. For the CDR3, the DNA is TGTGCCAGCAGCGGTAGGGACAGACAGTCTGGAAACACCATATATTTT. Translating gives CASSGRDRQSGNTIYF. Combining the CDR3 with reference TRBV9 and TRBJ1-3 gives the whole variable domain DSGVTQTPKHLITATGQRVTLRCSPRSGDLSVYWYQQSLDQGLQFLIQYYNGEERAKGNILERFSAQQFPDLHSELNLSSLELGDSALYFCASSGRDRQSGNTIYFGEGSWLTVV.